This is a list of T cell receptor beta chains from one sample in a study of long-term antiretroviral therapy in people with HIV. The table came from immunoSEQ multiplex PCR; TCRdb's copy has only in-frame clones and leaves some out. This sample has some 31,000 clones, with roughly 97% found just once. This specimen consisted of unsorted PBMCs, obtained 7.6 years after starting antiretroviral therapy. The receptors come from a man aged 25 to 45 with HIV. CDR3s include the opening cysteine and the closing phenylalanine or tryptophan. The order of the fields is clone size, J gene, V gene, D gene, CDR3 DNA, CDR3 protein. The D gene is left open where the match is weak. Rows give clone size only sometimes, using once, few, many, or a class for an expanded clone.

clone_size: .; j_call: TRBJ2-5; v_call: TRBV4-2; d_call: TRBD1; cdr3_nt: TGTGCCAGCAGCCGATCGGACAGGGAAGCAGGAGAGACCCAGTACTTC; cdr3_aa: CASSRSDREAGETQYF
clone_size: .; j_call: TRBJ2-1; v_call: TRBV11-3; d_call: TRBD2; cdr3_nt: TGTGCCAGCAGCTTAACGGGAGGGCTTGGTGAGCAGTTCTTC; cdr3_aa: CASSLTGGLGEQFF
clone_size: .; j_call: TRBJ2-5; v_call: TRBV6-1; d_call: .; cdr3_nt: TGTGCCAGCACCGAGGAGACCCAGTACTTC; cdr3_aa: CASTEETQYF
clone_size: .; j_call: TRBJ2-7; v_call: TRBV2; d_call: TRBD2; cdr3_nt: TGTGCCAGCAGTAAGGGCGCGGGGGGTTACGAGCAGTACTTC; cdr3_aa: CASSKGAGGYEQYF
clone_size: .; j_call: TRBJ2-7; v_call: TRBV11-2; d_call: .; cdr3_nt: TGTGCCAGCAGCTTAGTACGGTCTTACGAGCAGTACTTC; cdr3_aa: CASSLVRSYEQYF
clone_size: .; j_call: TRBJ1-6; v_call: TRBV19; d_call: .; cdr3_nt: TGTGCCAGTAGTATCGGCTCAAATTCACCCCTCCACTTT; cdr3_aa: CASSIGSNSPLHF
clone_size: .; j_call: TRBJ2-7; v_call: TRBV29-1; d_call: TRBD1; cdr3_nt: TGCAGCGTCGGACAGGCTTCCTACGAGCAGTACTTC; cdr3_aa: CSVGQASYEQYF
clone_size: .; j_call: TRBJ1-1; v_call: TRBV6-5; d_call: .; cdr3_nt: TGTGCCAGCAGTTATGGCGAAACTGAAGCTTTCTTT; cdr3_aa: CASSYGETEAFF
clone_size: .; j_call: TRBJ2-6; v_call: TRBV5-1; d_call: .; cdr3_nt: TGCGCCAGCAGCTCACAGGGAACTGGGGCCAACGTCCTGACTTTC; cdr3_aa: CASSSQGTGANVLTF
clone_size: .; j_call: TRBJ2-5; v_call: TRBV25-1; d_call: .; cdr3_nt: TGTGCCAGCGAGCAGGGCGGTGGTTGGGAGACCCAGTACTTC; cdr3_aa: CASEQGGGWETQYF
clone_size: once; j_call: TRBJ2-5; v_call: TRBV29-1; d_call: .; cdr3_nt: TGCAGCGCTTGGACCGACCAAGAGACCCAGTACTTC; cdr3_aa: CSAWTDQETQYF
clone_size: .; j_call: TRBJ2-6; v_call: TRBV25-1; d_call: .; cdr3_nt: TGTGCCAGCATTGGAGAGGGGAAAGGGCCTGGGGCCAACGTCCTGACTTTC; cdr3_aa: CASIGEGKGPGANVLTF
clone_size: .; j_call: TRBJ2-5; v_call: TRBV9; d_call: TRBD1; cdr3_nt: TGTGCCAGCAGCGTAGGCACAGGGGCTACCCCTACGACCCAGTACTTC; cdr3_aa: CASSVGTGATPTTQYF
clone_size: .; j_call: TRBJ1-3; v_call: TRBV27; d_call: TRBD1; cdr3_nt: TGTGCCAGCAGTCCCGGGACAGCGAACCCAAACACCATATATTTT; cdr3_aa: CASSPGTANPNTIYF
clone_size: .; j_call: TRBJ2-1; v_call: TRBV7-6; d_call: TRBD2; cdr3_nt: TGTGCCAGCAGCTTAGCGTTGGGACTAGCGGGAGACAATGAGCAGTTCTTC; cdr3_aa: CASSLALGLAGDNEQFF
clone_size: .; j_call: TRBJ2-3; v_call: TRBV5-6; d_call: .; cdr3_nt: TGTGCCAGCAGCTTGAGGCTAGCGAACACAGATACGCAGTATTTT; cdr3_aa: CASSLRLANTDTQYF
clone_size: .; j_call: TRBJ1-5; v_call: TRBV10-3; d_call: TRBD1; cdr3_nt: TGTGCCATCAGGGGACAGGGGCCCAATCAGCCCCAGCATTTT; cdr3_aa: CAIRGQGPNQPQHF
clone_size: .; j_call: TRBJ2-5; v_call: TRBV9; d_call: TRBD2; cdr3_nt: TGTGCCAGCAGCGTAGATGCTAGCGGGATCCAAGAGACCCAGTACTTC; cdr3_aa: CASSVDASGIQETQYF
clone_size: .; j_call: TRBJ2-7; v_call: TRBV7-6; d_call: .; cdr3_nt: TGTGCCAGCAGCCCCAGGACGGGCAGCTACGAGCAGTACTTC; cdr3_aa: CASSPRTGSYEQYF
clone_size: .; j_call: TRBJ2-1; v_call: TRBV7-3; d_call: TRBD2; cdr3_nt: TGTGCCAGCAGCTTATTGACCGAGGCGGGGGGCCTCGTCCACAATGAGCAGTTCTTC; cdr3_aa: CASSLLTEAGGLVHNEQFF
clone_size: .; j_call: TRBJ1-4; v_call: TRBV30; d_call: .; cdr3_nt: TGTGCCTGGCCGGAGGGGGCAACTAATGAAAAACTGTTTTTT; cdr3_aa: CAWPEGATNEKLFF
clone_size: once; j_call: TRBJ2-5; v_call: TRBV6-1; d_call: TRBD1; cdr3_nt: TGTGCCAGCAGTGAAGGGGGACAGCAAGAGACCCAGTACTTC; cdr3_aa: CASSEGGQQETQYF